The clone carrying this T cell receptor beta chain came up a few times. The record originates from a study of blood T cell repertoires in COVID-19. Across the whole study: Samples representing acute and convalescent COVID-19 were sourced from the United States, Italy and Spain. T cells, B-cell-depleted T cells, or PBMCs supplied cDNA or gDNA.

The CDR3 consists of 14 residues. Germline V lookup: CDR1 LNHDA, CDR2 SQIVND (reference sequence). V was pared by 0 bases and J by 8 bases, with 11 bases between. Under the authors' procedure: Amplification of reference gene primers was used by the study to estimate nucleated cell counts. The data were produced by immunoSEQ multiplex PCR, yet TCRdb's version contains in-frame clones alone and is incomplete. V, J and clone size derive from that table, while D and trimming were established from the DNA sequence. The sample has around 380,000 clones, 70% to 85% seen once. This sequence originates from a human donor with acute or convalescent COVID-19. The donor label of this sample is uncertain. The chain uses TRBV19 and TRBJ2-1; no clear D. Sequenced sample: peripheral blood. The chain's CDR3 is CASSIDRISDEQFF. The CDR3 nucleotides are TGTGCCAGTAGTATAGATCGTATTTCGGATGAGCAGTTCTTC.